The 3 T cell receptor beta chains given below trace back to one sample, sequenced in a study of cytomegalovirus exposure and HLA in healthy donors. The primer mix had 60 Vbeta and 13 Jbeta primers. Data came from immunoSEQ multiplex PCR; TCRdb stores just in-frame clones and leaves some out. The table lists around 150,000 clones, about two thirds of them singletons. The sample comprised PBMCs. Source of these receptors: a man between 25 and 39 years old in good health and CMV-seropositive.

This clone was detected only once. The V call is TRBV2, the J call TRBJ2-6, with 7 bases identical to TRBD2. Germline-derived CDR1 and CDR2 are SNHLY and FYNNEI. The CDR3 consists of 16 residues. J gave up 3 bases and V 6 bases, and 8 bases lay outside the gene matches. The CDR3 reads CASRKSGVSGANVLTF. In DNA, the CDR3 is TGTGCCAGCAGAAAAAGCGGGGTCAGTGGGGCCAACGTCCTGACTTTC.

This chain links TRBV4-1 with TRBJ1-4, with D maybe TRBD1 (6 bases). CDR3 length: 15 residues. Germline V gene data show CDR1 as MGHRA and CDR2 as YSYEKL. The V end lost 0 bases, the J end lost 10 bases, and 15 bases lay between the germline ends. CDR3 DNA sequence: TGCGCCAGCAGCCAAGATTTTGACAGGTCGAGAAAACTGTTTTTT. Residues: CASSQDFDRSRKLFF.

This clone was counted between two and nine times. The sample holds other DNA sequences that translate to the same CDR3. V usage is TRBV5-1 and J usage is TRBJ2-2; D uncertain. Germline V lookup: CDR1 SGHRS, CDR2 YFSETQ. Trimming cost V 4 bases and J 1 base, with 2 bases left between them. This CDR3 contains 12 residues. The DNA for the CDR3 is TGCGCCAGCAGCCAGAACACCGGGGAGCTGTTTTTT. Protein: CASSQNTGELFF. Based on the CDR3 plus reference TRBV5-1 and TRBJ2-2, the full variable domain is KAGVTQTPRYLIKTRGQQVTLSCSPISGHRSVSWYQQTPGQGLQFLFEYFSETQRNKGNFPGRFSGRQFSNSRSEMNVSTLELGDSALYLCASSQNTGELFFGEGSRLTVL.